The present T cell receptor (beta chain) was sequenced within a study of molecular identifiers for immune sequencing clone quantification. Naive CD8 T cells underwent sorting with the CD8+CD4-CCR7+CD45RA+ definition. Study-wide results and caveats: Clones with over 20 RNA copies captured over 97% of effector molecules but under 1% of naive ones. Should identical TCR molecules share a barcode, the sizes of highly expanded clones could be underestimated. Among about 1 million naive cells, as was reported, spiked Jurkat TCR RNA from one cell was detectable.

This clonotype was seen at least ten times. As yet, its antigen is unknown. The CDR3 covers 15 residues. Germline CDR1 is MNHEY and CDR2 is SMNVEV (reference sequence). V lost 3 bases to trimming and J lost 1 base, with 11 bases between them. TCRdb re-called the PCR reads with MiXCR, one entry per CDR3 protein. The table shows 250,000 to 350,000 distinct CDR3 sequences, with around 21% occurring only once. This TCR came from a human donor in good health. Some libraries in this study had Jurkat cell RNA spiked in. The gene calls are TRBV27 and TRBJ2-3; weak D call: TRBD1 (6 bases). Specimen: naive CD8+ T cells from blood, with Jurkat cell RNA spiked in. As for subset: FACS-sorted CD8+CD4-CCR7+CD45RA+ naive T cells. CDR3 DNA: TGTGCCAGCAGTTTTGGGTCAGGGGGCACAGATACGCAGTATTTT. Encoded protein: CASSFGSGGTDTQYF.